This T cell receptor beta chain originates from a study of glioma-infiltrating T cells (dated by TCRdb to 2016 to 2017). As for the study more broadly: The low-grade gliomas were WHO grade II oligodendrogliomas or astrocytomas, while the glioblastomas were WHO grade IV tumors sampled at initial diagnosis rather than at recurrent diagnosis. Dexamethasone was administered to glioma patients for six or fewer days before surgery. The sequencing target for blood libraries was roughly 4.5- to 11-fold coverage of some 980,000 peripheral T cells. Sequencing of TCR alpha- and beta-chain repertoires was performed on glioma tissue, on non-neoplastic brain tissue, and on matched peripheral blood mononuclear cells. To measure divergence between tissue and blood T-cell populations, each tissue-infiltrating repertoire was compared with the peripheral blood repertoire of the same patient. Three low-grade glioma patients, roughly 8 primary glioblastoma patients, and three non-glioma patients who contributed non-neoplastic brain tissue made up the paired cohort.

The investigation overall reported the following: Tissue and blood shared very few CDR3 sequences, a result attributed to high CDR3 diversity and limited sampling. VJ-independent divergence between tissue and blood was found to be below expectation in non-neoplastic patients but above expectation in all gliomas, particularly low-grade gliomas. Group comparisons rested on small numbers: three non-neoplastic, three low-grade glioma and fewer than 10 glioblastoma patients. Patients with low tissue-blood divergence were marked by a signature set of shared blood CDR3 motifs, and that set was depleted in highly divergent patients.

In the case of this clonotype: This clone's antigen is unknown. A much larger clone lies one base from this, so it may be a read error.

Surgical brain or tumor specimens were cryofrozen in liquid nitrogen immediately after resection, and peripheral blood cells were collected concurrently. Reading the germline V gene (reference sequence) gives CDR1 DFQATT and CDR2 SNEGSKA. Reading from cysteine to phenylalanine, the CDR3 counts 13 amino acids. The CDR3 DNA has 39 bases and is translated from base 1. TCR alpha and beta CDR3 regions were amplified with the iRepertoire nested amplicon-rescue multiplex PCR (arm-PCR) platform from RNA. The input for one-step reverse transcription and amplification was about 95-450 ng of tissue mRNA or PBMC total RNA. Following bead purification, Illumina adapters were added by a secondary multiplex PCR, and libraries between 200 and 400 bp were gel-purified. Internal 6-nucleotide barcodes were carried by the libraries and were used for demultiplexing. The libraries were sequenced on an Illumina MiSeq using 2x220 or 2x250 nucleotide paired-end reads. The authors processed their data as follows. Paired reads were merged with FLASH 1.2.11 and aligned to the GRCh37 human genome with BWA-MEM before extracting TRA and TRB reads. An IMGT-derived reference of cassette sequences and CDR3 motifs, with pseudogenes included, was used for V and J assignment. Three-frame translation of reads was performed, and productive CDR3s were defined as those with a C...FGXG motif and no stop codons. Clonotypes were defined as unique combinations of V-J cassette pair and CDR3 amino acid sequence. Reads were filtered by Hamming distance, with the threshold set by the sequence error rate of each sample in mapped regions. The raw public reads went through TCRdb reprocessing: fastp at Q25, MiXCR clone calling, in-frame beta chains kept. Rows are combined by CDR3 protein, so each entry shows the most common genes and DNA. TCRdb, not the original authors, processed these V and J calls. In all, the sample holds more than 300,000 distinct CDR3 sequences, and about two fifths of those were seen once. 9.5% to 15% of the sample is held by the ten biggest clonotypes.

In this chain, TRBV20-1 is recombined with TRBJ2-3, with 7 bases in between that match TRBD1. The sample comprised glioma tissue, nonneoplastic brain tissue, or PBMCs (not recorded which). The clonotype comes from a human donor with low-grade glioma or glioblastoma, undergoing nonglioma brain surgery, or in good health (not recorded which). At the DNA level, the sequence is TGCAGTGTTAGACCGGGACAGACAGATACGCAGTATTTT. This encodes CSVRPGQTDTQYF.